Below are 32 T cell receptor beta chains sequenced from a single sample in a study of shared clonotypes between healthy human individuals. The protocol was immunoSEQ multiplex PCR, while the TCRdb copy is restricted to in-frame clones and leaves out a portion. The sample contains around 1.5 million clones, approximately 98% of which appear only once. The sequenced material came from naive CD4+ T cells sorted from blood. The subset denotes: CD45RA+ positively selected. These receptors were collected from a man in his thirties or forties in good health.

The chain has TRBV5-1 and TRBJ1-1, with TRBD1 matching over 7 bases. This CDR3 comprises 14 residues. Germline V gives CDR1 SGHRS, CDR2 YFSETQ. V shed 4 bases, J shed 3 bases, and the junction held 6 bases outside the gene matches. The CDR3 DNA reads as TGCGCCAGCAGCAGGCCTACAGGGGACACTGAAGCTTTCTTT. Its translation: CASSRPTGDTEAFF. Using reference TRBV5-1 and TRBJ1-1 for the parts outside the CDR3, the full variable domain is KAGVTQTPRYLIKTRGQQVTLSCSPISGHRSVSWYQQTPGQGLQFLFEYFSETQRNKGNFPGRFSGRQFSNSRSEMNVSTLELGDSALYLCASSRPTGDTEAFFGQGTRLTVV.

The chain joins TRBV14 to TRBJ2-1, with 8 bases fitting TRBD1. Germline V gene sequence: CDR1 SGHDN, CDR2 FVKESK. The CDR3 totals 15 residues. J gave up 8 bases and V 1 base, and 7 bases lay outside the gene matches. CDR3 amino acids: CASSQGQGFHHEQFF. The CDR3 region has the DNA TGTGCCAGCAGCCAAGGACAGGGGTTTCATCATGAGCAGTTCTTC.

The rearrangement links TRBV9 to TRBJ1-4; D is unresolved. Trimming pared 2 bases from V and 7 bases from J, leaving 12 bases between. The CDR3 has 14 amino acids. Germline V gives CDR1 SGDLS, CDR2 YYNGEE. CDR3: CASSVEPSGEKLFF. As DNA, the CDR3 is TGTGCCAGCAGCGTTGAACCTTCGGGTGAAAAACTGTTTTTT.

The V gene is TRBV5-6, the J gene TRBJ2-1, with a possible D match to TRBD2 (6 bases). The V gene lost 3 bases and the J gene lost 3 bases, with 16 bases spanning the gap. CDR1 is SGHDT and CDR2 is YYEEEE in the germline V gene. The CDR3 sequence is 16 residues long. The CDR3: CASSYFRDLIYNEQFF. In DNA form, the CDR3 reads TGTGCCAGCAGCTATTTCCGGGACTTAATCTACAATGAGCAGTTCTTC.

The chain employs TRBV4-2 and TRBJ1-2; 7 bases are shared with TRBD1. The trim removed 0 bases at V and 2 bases at J, leaving 9 bases unmatched. Germline CDR1 LGHNA, CDR2 YNFKEQ. The CDR3 extends over 17 amino acids. The CDR3 loop is CASSQDMGTGANYGYTF. The DNA of the CDR3 is TGTGCCAGCAGCCAAGATATGGGAACAGGGGCGAACTATGGCTACACCTTC.

This chain links TRBV2 with TRBJ1-4; D is possibly TRBD1 (5 bases). The CDR3 has 11 residues. V lost 2 bases, J lost 14 bases, and 9 bases lay in between. The germline V gene has CDR1 SNHLY and CDR2 FYNNEI. This chain's CDR3 is CASSESGALFF. DNA for the CDR3: TGTGCCAGCAGTGAATCCGGGGCGCTGTTTTTT.

The V and J genes are TRBV28 and TRBJ1-5, with unresolved D. Trimming removed 3 bases from V and 3 bases from J, with 9 bases in between. Germline CDR1 is MDHEN and CDR2 is SYDVKM. CDR3 length equals 14 residues. The CDR3 DNA sequence: TGTGCCAGCAGTTTCCGGACGATCAATCAGCCCCAGCATTTT. It yields the protein CASSFRTINQPQHF. Full variable domain (missing parts from reference TRBV28 and TRBJ1-5): DVKVTQSSRYLVKRTGEKVFLECVQDMDHENMFWYRQDPGLGLRLIYFSYDVKMKEKGDIPEGYSVSREKKERFSLILESASTNQTSMYLCASSFRTINQPQHFGDGTRLSIL.

Turning to this clone: Distinct nucleotide sequences in the sample also encode this CDR3. This chain links TRBV28 with TRBJ2-7, with 15 bases that match TRBD2. The CDR3 is made up of 15 amino acids. The V segment lost 5 bases and the J segment 3 bases; nucleotides outside the gene matches: 2. The germline V gene encodes CDR1 MDHEN and CDR2 SYDVKM. CDR3 loop: CASSPGLAGGYEQYF. Here the CDR3 DNA reads TGTGCCAGCAGTCCGGGACTAGCGGGGGGCTACGAGCAGTACTTC.

The chain carries TRBV9 and TRBJ2-1; 7 bases map to TRBD2. This CDR3 has 16 residues. J gave up 4 bases and V 4 bases, and 11 bases lay outside the gene matches. Germline V gene lookup returns CDR1 SGDLS and CDR2 YYNGEE. The CDR3 DNA is TGTGCCAGCAGCCCTGCTGTGCGGGAGACTTACAATGAGCAGTTCTTC. It codes for CASSPAVRETYNEQFF.

V usage is TRBV6-5 and J usage is TRBJ2-7; 11 positions agree with TRBD1. Germline V CDR1 and CDR2: MNHEY, SVGAGI. The CDR3 has 14 amino acids. J lost 2 bases, V lost 6 bases, and 3 bases had no gene match. As DNA, the CDR3 is TGTGCCAGCAGAGGGACAGGGGGTACCTACGAGCAGTACTTC. Protein sequence: CASRGTGGTYEQYF.

The rearrangement links TRBV7-2 to TRBJ2-1, with D unresolved. From germline, CDR1 is SGHTA and CDR2 FQGNSA. The CDR3 contains 14 residues. With 1 base removed from V and 5 bases from J, the gap between germline ends came to 9 bases. CDR3 in DNA: TGTGCCAGCAGCTTAGATGCTCCAGACAATGAGCAGTTCTTC. Translated: CASSLDAPDNEQFF.

The chain combines TRBV25-1 with TRBJ2-1; 11 bases agree with TRBD2. Germline CDR1 MGHDK, CDR2 SYGVNS. This CDR3 spans 16 amino acids. Trimming at V came to 4 bases and at J to 7 bases, leaving 9 bases not matched to a gene. CDR3 sequence (DNA): TGTGCCAGCAGTGGATTTAGCGGGAGGGAGAGGAATGAGCAGTTCTTC. Its protein product is CASSGFSGRERNEQFF.

CDR3: CASSFQGTENTGELFF. As DNA, the CDR3 is TGTGCCAGCAGCTTCCAAGGGACAGAGAACACCGGGGAGCTGTTTTTT. The V and J genes are TRBV7-6 and TRBJ2-2; 7 bases fit TRBD1. J was trimmed by 1 base and V by 3 bases; bases with no gene match: 5. CDR3 length: 16 amino acids. Germline values: CDR1 SGHVS, CDR2 FNYEAQ.

The rearrangement links TRBV9 to TRBJ2-1, with a tentative D call TRBD1 (5 bases). The V end lost 0 bases, the J end lost 6 bases, and 13 bases lay between the germline ends. This CDR3 region has 15 residues. Germline V gene sequence: CDR1 SGDLS, CDR2 YYNGEE. Here the CDR3 reads CASSVAGNWFNEQFF. CDR3 nucleotide sequence: TGTGCCAGCAGCGTAGCAGGGAACTGGTTCAATGAGCAGTTCTTC.

This sequence joins TRBV5-1 and TRBJ2-5; maybe TRBD1 (5 bases). The germline gives CDR1 SGHRS, CDR2 YFSETQ. CDR3 length: 14 amino acids. Trimming removed 5 bases at V and 0 bases at J, with 11 bases between. The CDR3 DNA reads as TGCGCCAGCAGGGTCTCAGGGTACCAAGAGACCCAGTACTTC. Protein product: CASRVSGYQETQYF.

CDR3 sequence: CASSLHRGPPTYEQYF. CDR3 coding DNA: TGCGCCAGCAGCCTGCATCGGGGGCCCCCAACCTACGAGCAGTACTTC. The V call is TRBV4-3, the J call TRBJ2-7, with D perhaps assigned TRBD1 or TRBD2 (6 bases each). The V end was cut by 4 bases, the J end by 2 bases, with 18 bases between. CDR3 length equals 16 residues. The germline V gene encodes CDR1 LGHNA and CDR2 YSLEER.

The genes are TRBV6-1 and TRBJ1-4, with 9 bases identical to TRBD1. The CDR3 is made up of 16 amino acids. Trimming cost V 1 base and J 7 bases; bases outside gene matches: 7. Germline V gene sequence: CDR1 MNHNS, CDR2 SASEGT. The CDR3 sequence: CASSEGGTGRFEKLFF. The DNA for the CDR3 is TGTGCCAGCAGTGAAGGAGGGACAGGGAGATTTGAAAAACTGTTTTTT.

This chain links TRBV7-8 with TRBJ2-4; 9 nucleotides line up with TRBD2. Germline loops: CDR1 SGHVS, CDR2 FQNEAQ. The CDR3 has 15 residues. Unmatched junction bases numbered 8, after V lost 2 bases and J lost 9 bases. CDR3 in amino acids: CASSLSEAGGPIQYF. The CDR3 DNA reads as TGTGCCAGCAGCTTATCGGAAGCGGGAGGACCCATTCAGTACTTC.

The sample holds one count of this clone. The chain recombines TRBV11-2 with TRBJ2-1; 8 bases align to TRBD2. Per germline, CDR1 SGHAT and CDR2 FQNNGV. CDR3 length: 16 residues. Unmatched junction bases numbered 9, after V lost 0 bases and J lost 8 bases. This CDR3 is CASSLDWREVVDEQFF. In DNA form, the CDR3 reads TGTGCCAGCAGCTTAGATTGGCGGGAGGTGGTTGATGAGCAGTTCTTC. The variable domain in full, completed from reference TRBV11-2 and TRBJ2-1, reads EAGVAQSPRYKIIEKRQSVAFWCNPISGHATLYWYQQILGQGPKLLIQFQNNGVVDDSQLPKDRFSAERLKGVDSTLKIQPAKLEDSAVYLCASSLDWREVVDEQFFGPGTRLTVL.

J is TRBJ2-3 and V is TRBV7-3, with 13 bases matching TRBD2. Germline V gene data show CDR1 as SGHTA and CDR2 as FQGTGA. The CDR3 loop spans 18 amino acids. The trim removed 6 bases at V and 3 bases at J, leaving 12 bases unmatched. CDR3 amino acids: CASSTSGRAEGSTDTQYF. In DNA, the CDR3 is TGTGCCAGCAGTACTAGCGGGAGGGCCGAGGGGAGTACAGATACGCAGTATTTT. Drawing the rest from reference TRBV7-3 and TRBJ2-3, the complete variable domain is GAGVSQTPSNKVTEKGKYVELRCDPISGHTALYWYRQSLGQGPEFLIYFQGTGAADDSGLPNDRFFAVRPEGSVSTLKIQRTERGDSAVYLCASSTSGRAEGSTDTQYFGPGTRLTVL.

Points on this clone: At one of its ends the junction is not consistent with the germline gene, which may arise from a read error. This CDR3 is also generated by other DNA sequences in the sample. The chain couples TRBV7-6 to TRBJ2-1, with D possibly called TRBD1 or TRBD2 (6 bases each). The germline V gene encodes CDR1 SGHVS and CDR2 FNYEAQ. CDR3 length equals 16 residues. The DNA of the CDR3 is TGTGCCAGCAGCTTACGCGGGACAATCTCCTACAATGAACAGTTCTTC. Amino acids: CASSLRGTISYNEQFF.

The chain links TRBV28 to TRBJ1-5, with 7 bases fitting TRBD1. CDR1 is MDHEN and CDR2 is SYDVKM in the germline V gene. Germline trimming cut 6 bases from V and 2 bases from J; bases unmatched to any gene: 10. There are 16 residues in the CDR3. The chain's CDR3 is CASSSYRGFGNQPQHF. CDR3 sequence (DNA): TGTGCCAGCAGCTCATACAGGGGTTTTGGCAATCAGCCCCAGCATTTT.

A single count supports this clone. The genes are TRBV29-1 and TRBJ2-5, with D maybe TRBD1 (5 bases). V lost 6 bases, J lost 0 bases, and 11 bases lay in between. The CDR3 sequence is 13 residues long. Germline V gene data show CDR1 as SQVTM and CDR2 as ANQGSEA. The CDR3 DNA is TGCAGCGTGCGAGGACAAAACCAAGAGACCCAGTACTTC. Protein product: CSVRGQNQETQYF.

On this clone: Other nucleotide sequences in the sample specify the same CDR3. This rearrangement joins TRBV5-1 to TRBJ2-2; D possibly corresponds to TRBD1 (6 bases). CDR1 is SGHRS, CDR2 YFSETQ, per germline. The CDR3 is 14 residues long. The V end was cut by 4 bases, the J end by 6 bases, with 13 bases between. The chain's CDR3 is CASSTGQGAGELFF. The CDR3 coding sequence is TGCGCCAGCAGCACAGGGCAGGGTGCCGGGGAGCTGTTTTTT.

The chain links TRBV14 to TRBJ2-5; the match to TRBD1 covers 7 bases. With the DNA end fitting TRBJ2-7 better, the J assignment may be wrong. The length of the CDR3 is 13 residues. CDR1 and CDR2 from the germline V gene are SGHDN and FVKESK. Written as DNA, the CDR3 is TGTGCCAGCAGCCAATACAGGGGTTACGAGCAGTACTTC. Translation gives CASSQYRGYEQYF.

J is TRBJ1-2 and V is TRBV19, with unresolved D. With 0 bases removed from V and 1 base from J, the gap between germline ends came to 6 bases. From germline, CDR1 is LNHDA and CDR2 SQIVND (reference sequence). The CDR3 is 14 amino acids. CDR3 sequence reads: CASSIDVDNYGYTF. The CDR3 DNA sequence: TGTGCCAGTAGTATAGATGTGGATAACTATGGCTACACCTTC.

The rearrangement links TRBV2 to TRBJ2-5; a weak D match, TRBD1 (5 bases). Between the trimmed V and J ends, which lost 4 bases and 5 bases, there was a span of 14 bases. The germline V gene encodes CDR1 SNHLY and CDR2 FYNNEI. The length of the CDR3 is 14 residues. As DNA, the CDR3 is TGTGCCAGCAGTGTGGACGCGAGACAGGAGACCCAGTACTTC. It is translated as CASSVDARQETQYF.

The chain couples TRBV20-1 to TRBJ1-1, with a weak D call TRBD1 (6 bases). The CDR3 is made up of 11 amino acids. The germline V gene has CDR1 DFQATT and CDR2 SNEGSKA (reference sequence). Here the CDR3 DNA reads TGCAGACCCAGGGGGAACACTGAAGCTTTCTTT. This sequence encodes CRPRGNTEAFF.

The rearrangement uses TRBV5-1 and TRBJ2-3; TRBD1 matches at 9 bases. V lost 0 bases and J lost 0; bases outside the gene matches: 5. This CDR3 region has 17 residues. Per germline, CDR1 SGHRS and CDR2 YFSETQ. The CDR3 DNA follows: TGCGCCAGCAGCTTGGTGGGGACAGGGAAAAGCACAGATACGCAGTATTTT. Its translation: CASSLVGTGKSTDTQYF.

The chain is built from TRBV6-6 and TRBJ2-3, with unresolved D. Looked up from germline, CDR1 is MNHNY and CDR2 is SVGAGI (reference sequence). Between the trimmed V and J ends, which lost 2 bases and 2 bases, there was a span of 8 bases. This CDR3 comprises 14 residues. CDR3 region: CASSYESVTDTQYF. DNA for the CDR3: TGTGCCAGCAGTTACGAGTCAGTCACAGATACGCAGTATTTT.

The genes are TRBV13 and TRBJ2-7; TRBD2 matches 7 bases. V trimming: 5 bases; J trimming: 0 bases; junction bases outside the gene matches: 10. CDR3 size: 16 residues. Germline CDR1 PRHDT, CDR2 FYEKMQ (reference sequence). CDR3 sequence (DNA): TGTGCCAGCAGCAAAGGCCCGAGGGAGGGCTCCTACGAGCAGTACTTC. Amino acid sequence: CASSKGPREGSYEQYF.

Notes on this clone: Distinct nucleotide sequences in the sample also encode this CDR3. V usage is TRBV6-1 and J usage is TRBJ2-3; possibly TRBD2 for D (6 bases). The CDR3 length is 15 residues. Germline V gene data show CDR1 as MNHNS and CDR2 as SASEGT. V gave up 1 base and J gave up 0 bases, with 8 bases separating them. The CDR3 region is CASSEVSGSTDTQYF. CDR3 DNA sequence: TGTGCCAGCAGTGAAGTGAGCGGGAGCACAGATACGCAGTATTTT.